This TCR beta chain was sequenced during a study of cytomegalovirus exposure and HLA in healthy donors. Study-level background: Samples from HLA-typed donors yielded some 85 million unique TCRs in an early data release.

The PCR employed 60 Vbeta primers together with 13 Jbeta primers. Measured with immunoSEQ multiplex PCR; TCRdb has only the in-frame clones, and not every one. This sample has roughly 150,000 clones; roughly four fifths occur once, and the top ten carry around 3.2%. J was trimmed by 3 bases and V by 6 bases; bases with no gene match: 4. CDR1 is SEHNR and CDR2 is FQNEAQ in the germline V gene (reference sequence). There are 16 residues in the CDR3. This receptor was identified in a male donor in good health and CMV-seronegative. Sequenced: PBMCs. The chain carries TRBV7-9 and TRBJ2-2; 13 bases fit TRBD2. The CDR3 nucleotides read TGTGCCAGCAGTCATGGACTAGCGGGAGACACCGGGGAGCTGTTTTTT. This codes for CASSHGLAGDTGELFF.